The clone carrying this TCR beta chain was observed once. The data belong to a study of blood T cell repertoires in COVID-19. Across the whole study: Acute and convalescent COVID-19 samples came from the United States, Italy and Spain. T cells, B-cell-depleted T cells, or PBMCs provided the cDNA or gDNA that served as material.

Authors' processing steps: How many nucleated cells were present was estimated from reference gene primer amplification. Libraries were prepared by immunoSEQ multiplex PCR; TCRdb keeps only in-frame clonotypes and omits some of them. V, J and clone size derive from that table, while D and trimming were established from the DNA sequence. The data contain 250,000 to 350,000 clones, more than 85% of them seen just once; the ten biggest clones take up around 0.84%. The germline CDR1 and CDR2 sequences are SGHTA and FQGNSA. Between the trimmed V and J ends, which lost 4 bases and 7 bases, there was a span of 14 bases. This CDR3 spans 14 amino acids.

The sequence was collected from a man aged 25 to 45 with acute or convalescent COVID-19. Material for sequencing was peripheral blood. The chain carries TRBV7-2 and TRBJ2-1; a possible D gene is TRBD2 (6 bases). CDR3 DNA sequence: TGTGCCAGCAGCTCTCCGGGACTGGGGAATGAGCAGTTCTTC. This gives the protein CASSSPGLGNEQFF.